Below are 23 T cell receptor beta chains sequenced from a single sample in a study of tumor and adjacent non-tumor tissue in lung cancer. The library came from three nested PCR rounds adapted from ARM-PCR protocols. From the multiplex PCR reads, TCRdb called clonotypes with MiXCR, one entry per CDR3 protein. The data show about 81,000 distinct CDR3 sequences, with over 55% seen just once and under 9.5% held by the top ten. RNA was extracted from bulk tissue without any cell sorting. Sequenced: lung tumor tissue. All receptors come from a woman between 40 and 50 years old with non-small cell lung cancer.

In regard to this clonotype: A much more abundant neighbour one base away suggests this may be a read error. The chain recombines TRBV5-1 with TRBJ2-7; D is possibly TRBD1 (5 bases). Trimming left V 0 bases short and J 3 bases short, with 7 bases between. The germline V gene encodes CDR1 SGHRS and CDR2 YFSETQ. The CDR3 has 13 residues. CDR3 nucleotide sequence: TGCGCCAGCAGCTTGGACAGGAACTACGAGCAGTACTTC. It encodes CASSLDRNYEQYF.

In this sample, this clonotype turned up many times. J is TRBJ2-5 and V is TRBV6-5; maybe TRBD1 (6 bases). The V end lost 0 bases, the J end lost 5 bases, and 10 bases lay between the germline ends. The CDR3 has 14 residues. Per the germline V gene, CDR1 is MNHEY and CDR2 is SVGAGI. The CDR3 spells CASSYSTGPETQYF. In DNA form, the CDR3 reads TGTGCCAGCAGTTACTCCACAGGGCCGGAGACCCAGTACTTC.

The sample holds many counts of this clonotype. This chain joins TRBV30 and TRBJ1-1; perhaps TRBD1 as D (5 bases). The V and J ends lost 0 bases and 4 bases respectively, with 9 bases between them. Germline CDR1 GTSNPN, CDR2 SVGIG (reference sequence). The CDR3 is 13 amino acids. The CDR3 coding sequence is TGTGCCTGGAGTGTACTGGGGCCCACTGAAGCTTTCTTT. Encoded protein: CAWSVLGPTEAFF.

Note on this clonotype: At one of its ends the junction is not consistent with the germline gene, which may arise from a read error. This chain joins TRBV11-2 and TRBJ2-1, with 7 positions matching TRBD2. CDR1 and CDR2 from the germline V gene are SGHAT and FQNNGV. This CDR3 comprises 15 residues. The CDR3 nucleotides are TGTACCAGCAGCTTTTCGGCTAGCGGATACAATGTGCAGTTCTTC. It specifies CTSSFSASGYNVQFF.

About this clonotype itself: A read error may account for a junction end that differs from germline. The genes are TRBV29-1 and TRBJ2-1; no clear D gene. This CDR3 region has 14 residues. From germline, CDR1 is SQVTM and CDR2 ANQGSEA. CDR3 DNA: TGCAGCGTGGCTAGTGGTTTTTCTTACAGTGAGCAGTTCTTC. It yields the protein CSVASGFSYSEQFF.

With regard to this clonotype: Compared with germline, one end of the junction differs, possibly owing to a read error. This rearrangement joins TRBV7-8 to TRBJ2-1, with TRBD2 as a possible D gene (6 bases). CDR1 and CDR2 from the germline V gene are SGHVS and FQNEAQ. CDR3 length: 13 amino acids. The CDR3 bases are TGTGCCAGGAGCTTAGGAGGGGTCAATGAGCAGTTATTC. It specifies CARSLGGVNEQLF.

Concerning this clonotype: The germline gene is not matched at one end of the junction; a read error may be the cause. The chain employs TRBV6-2 or TRBV6-3 and TRBJ2-7; tentative D call: TRBD2 (5 bases). CDR1 is MNHEY, CDR2 SVGEGT, per germline. This CDR3 is 15 amino acids long. CDR3 bases: TGTGCCAGCAGCTACTCGTTTGGTAAGGCGGGCGAGCAGTACTTC. This codes for CASSYSFGKAGEQYF.

Remarks on this clonotype: The junction and the germline gene differ at one end; a read error may be behind it. The chain uses TRBV29-1 and TRBJ2-1, with a weak D call TRBD2 (5 bases). Germline V gene lookup returns CDR1 SQVTM and CDR2 ANQGSEA. CDR3 length: 14 amino acids. The CDR3 protein is CSVEDPWSYNEQFF. In DNA form, the CDR3 reads TGTAGCGTTGAAGACCCTTGGAGCTACAATGAGCAATTCTTC.

The gene calls are TRBV6-1 and TRBJ2-7, with TRBD2 matching over 8 bases. The trim removed 9 bases at V and 4 bases at J, leaving 17 bases unmatched. This CDR3 comprises 16 residues. Germline CDR1 is MNHNS and CDR2 is SASEGT. This CDR3 is CARIFNGGGTVYEQYF. CDR3 bases: TGTGCCAGAATTTTCAATGGCGGGGGGACGGTATACGAGCAGTACTTC.

The chain carries TRBV11-3 and TRBJ2-1, with TRBD2 identical over 8 bases. V lost 5 bases, J lost 16 bases, and 22 bases stayed unmatched. Germline assignment: CDR1 SGHNT and CDR2 YENEEA. The CDR3 has 16 amino acids. The CDR3 loop is CASSRQGVAGYNGQFF. DNA for the CDR3: TGTGCCAGCAGCAGGCAGGGCGTAGCGGGGTATAATGGGCAATTCTTC.

This sequence joins TRBV29-1 and TRBJ1-1; 7 nucleotides match TRBD1. This CDR3 region has 18 residues. Germline CDR1 and CDR2: SQVTM and ANQGSEA. The V segment lost 5 bases and the J segment 6 bases; nucleotides outside the gene matches: 24. The CDR3 region has the DNA TGCAGCGTTAAAGGGGAGTTCAACAGGGGAGAGATTGACGCTGAAGCTTTCTTT. As protein: CSVKGEFNRGEIDAEAFF.

On this clonotype itself: It is likely a read error, because the conserved phenylalanine at the end of the CDR3 is missing. The chain joins TRBV29-1 to TRBJ2-7; D perhaps matches TRBD1 (6 bases). Germline lookup yields CDR1 SQVTM and CDR2 ANQGSEA. Trimming pared 7 bases from V and 3 bases from J, leaving 10 bases between. The CDR3 runs 11 residues. CDR3 DNA sequence: TGCAGCGGCCGGGACAACTACGAGCAGTACCTC. Encoded protein: CSGRDNYEQYL.

The chain uses TRBV11-2 and TRBJ2-1, with D uncertain. The CDR3 runs 14 residues. CDR1 SGHAT and CDR2 FQNNGV come from the germline V gene. The germline V and J ends were trimmed by 0 bases and 2 bases, with 5 bases remaining between them. The CDR3 spells CASSLEGAYNEQFF. The CDR3 coding sequence is TGTGCCAGCAGCTTAGAAGGCGCCTACAATGAGCAGTTCTTC.

As to this clonotype: Just one base apart from a much larger clone, this may be a read error. The chain uses TRBV5-4 and TRBJ2-1, with a possible D match to TRBD2 (7 bases). CDR1 is SGHNT and CDR2 is YYREEE in the germline V gene (reference sequence). CDR3 length equals 15 residues. V was cut by 0 bases and J by 13 bases, with 20 bases left in between. The CDR3 DNA reads TGTGCCAGCAGCTTGGCGCTGGGGGCTGGACTAGTTCAGTTCTTC. Encoded protein: CASSLALGAGLVQFF. Full variable domain (missing parts from reference TRBV5-4 and TRBJ2-1): ETGVTQSPTHLIKTRGQQVTLRCSSQSGHNTVSWYQQALGQGPQFIFQYYREEENGRGNFPPRFSGLQFPNYSSELNVNALELDDSALYLCASSLALGAGLVQFFGPGTRLTVL.

The chain has TRBV29-1 and TRBJ2-7, with 7 bases that match TRBD1. Germline lookup yields CDR1 SQVTM and CDR2 ANQGSEA. This CDR3 contains 14 residues. Trimming cost V 6 bases and J 3 bases; bases outside gene matches: 11. The CDR3 nucleotides read TGCAGCGTCGTGCGACAGGGCCGTGGCTACGAGCAGTACTTC. Residues: CSVVRQGRGYEQYF.

With respect to this clonotype: One end of the junction does not line up with germline, which may come from a read error. This rearrangement joins TRBV6-5 to TRBJ2-2; D is possibly TRBD2 (5 bases). CDR3 length: 14 residues. CDR1 is MNHEY and CDR2 is SVGAGI in the germline V gene. The CDR3: CASSRDGAIGEQFF. In nucleotides, the CDR3 is TGTGCAAGCAGCCGTGACGGCGCCATCGGGGAGCAGTTTTTT.

With regard to this clonotype: An end of the junction does not agree with germline; a read error may underlie this. The chain recombines TRBV10-3 with TRBJ1-4; D is uncertain. CDR1 and CDR2 (germline): ENHRY, SYGVKD. This CDR3 has 12 amino acids. The CDR3 coding sequence is TGCGCCATCGGGAGTCGCGATGAAAGACTGTTTTTT. Translated: CAIGSRDERLFF.

With regard to this clonotype: This CDR3 fails to terminate in the conserved phenylalanine or tryptophan, so it likely reflects a read error. The chain recombines TRBV6-1 with TRBJ2-7; the D gene could be TRBD1 or TRBD2 (5 bases each). Germline-derived CDR1 and CDR2 are MNHNS and SASEGT. The CDR3 is 14 amino acids. CDR3 DNA sequence: TGTGCCAGCAACCCGGGACGGAGACACTACGAACAGTACTTG. Protein: CASNPGRRHYEQYL.

This clonotype was recorded many times. The chain joins TRBV20-1 to TRBJ2-3; D unclear. V was cut by 4 bases and J by 3 bases, with 14 bases left in between. Germline V gene sequence: CDR1 DFQATT, CDR2 SNEGSKA (reference sequence). The CDR3 consists of 14 residues. In nucleotides, the CDR3 is TGCAGTGCTAAAGCGACGTCGTTGACAGATACGCAGTATTTT. This translates into CSAKATSLTDTQYF.

On this clonotype: The junction departs from germline at one end; a sequencing error may be responsible. This chain joins TRBV6-6 and TRBJ1-1, with a weak D call TRBD1 (6 bases). CDR3 length: 13 residues. Germline CDR1 and CDR2: MNHNY and SVGAGI (reference sequence). The CDR3 loop is CASSYGTPPEAFF. The CDR3 DNA reads TGTGCCAGTAGTTACGGGACACCTCCTGAAGCTTTCTTT.

This clonotype was recorded at least ten times. The V and J genes are TRBV14 and TRBJ2-5, with a weak D call TRBD1 (5 bases). Germline CDR1 SGHDN, CDR2 FVKESK. Trimming shortened V by 1 base and J by 5 bases, and 17 bases separated the two germline ends. This CDR3 is 16 amino acids long. The CDR3 DNA reads TGTGCCAGCAGCCAAGGGGTGGCCAGGGTCTCGGAGACCCAGTACTTC. It specifies CASSQGVARVSETQYF.

The rearrangement links TRBV5-6 to TRBJ2-1; D possibly corresponds to TRBD2 (6 bases). V lost 2 bases, J lost 7 bases, and 19 bases lay in between. The CDR3 consists of 16 residues. Germline V gives CDR1 SGHDT, CDR2 YYEEEE. CDR3 DNA sequence: TGTGCCAGCAGCTTCAAGCCTCTAGCGATGGGTAATGAGCAGTTCTTC. Its protein is CASSFKPLAMGNEQFF.

In this sample, this clonotype turned up a few times. The junction departs from the called germline gene at one end, perhaps through a read error. CDR3 DNA: TGCAGCGGACGACAGGCTATTAATGAAAACCTGTTTTTT. It encodes CSGRQAINENLFF. The chain employs TRBV29-1 and TRBJ1-4; weak D call: TRBD1 (6 bases). Germline loops: CDR1 SQVTM, CDR2 ANQGSEA. The CDR3 extends over 13 amino acids.